A selection of T cell receptor beta chains follows, all from one sample in a study of blood T cell repertoires in COVID-19. Clones were sequenced by immunoSEQ multiplex PCR, and TCRdb holds only the in-frame ones, with some missing. The table shows around 420,000 clones, with approximately 86% occurring only once. Sequencing was done on a sample of PBMCs or T cells enriched from blood (not recorded which). All receptors come from a woman aged 40 to 50 with acute COVID-19. Both conserved end residues are part of each CDR3. D genes are given only for firm matches.

v_gene	d_gene	j_gene	CDR3aa	CDR3nt
TRBV5-1	.	TRBJ2-1	CASSLVPNNEQFF	TGCGCCAGCAGCTTGGTCCCTAACAATGAGCAGTTCTTC
TRBV2	TRBD2	TRBJ2-1	CASGDSSGGVYNEQFF	TGTGCCAGTGGAGATTCCAGCGGGGGCGTATACAATGAGCAGTTCTTC
TRBV3-1/TRBV3-2	.	TRBJ2-3	CASSVQGSDTQYF	TGTGCCAGCAGCGTTCAGGGCTCAGATACGCAGTATTTT
TRBV12-5	.	TRBJ1-2	CASGFYPGNYGYTF	TGTGCTAGTGGTTTCTATCCAGGGAACTATGGCTACACCTTC
TRBV18	.	TRBJ1-2	CASSLEAIGQGLYGYTF	TGTGCCAGCTCACTGGAGGCTATCGGCCAGGGACTCTATGGCTACACCTTC
TRBV5-1	.	TRBJ2-1	CASSEGVEQFF	TGCGCCAGCAGCGAGGGGGTTGAGCAGTTCTTC
TRBV2	TRBD1	TRBJ2-4	CASSVGTGGLGNIQYF	TGTGCCAGCAGTGTCGGGACAGGGGGCTTGGGAAACATTCAGTACTTC
TRBV30	TRBD1	TRBJ2-1	CAFWTGGLQFF	TGTGCCTTCTGGACAGGGGGGTTGCAGTTCTTC
TRBV5-6	TRBD1	TRBJ1-3	CASSWGTGSESTIYF	TGTGCCAGCAGCTGGGGGACAGGGTCCGAATCCACCATATATTTT
TRBV2	.	TRBJ2-1	CASSTPTGSGKKQFF	TGTGCCAGCTCTACCCCGACCGGGTCGGGAAAAAAGCAGTTCTTC